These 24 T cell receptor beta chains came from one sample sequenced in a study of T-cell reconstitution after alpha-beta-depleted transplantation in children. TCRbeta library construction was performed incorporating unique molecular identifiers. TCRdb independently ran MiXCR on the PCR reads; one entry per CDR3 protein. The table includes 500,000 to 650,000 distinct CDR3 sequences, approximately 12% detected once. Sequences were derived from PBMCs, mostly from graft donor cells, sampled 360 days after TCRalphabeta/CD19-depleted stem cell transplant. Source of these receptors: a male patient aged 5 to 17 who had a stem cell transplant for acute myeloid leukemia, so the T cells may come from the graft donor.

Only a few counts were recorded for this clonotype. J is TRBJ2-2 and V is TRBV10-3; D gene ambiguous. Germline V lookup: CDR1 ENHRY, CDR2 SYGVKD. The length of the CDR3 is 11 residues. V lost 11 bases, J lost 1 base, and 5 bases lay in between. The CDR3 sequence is CAHQNTGELFF. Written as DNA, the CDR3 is TGTGCCCATCAGAACACCGGGGAGCTGTTTTTT.

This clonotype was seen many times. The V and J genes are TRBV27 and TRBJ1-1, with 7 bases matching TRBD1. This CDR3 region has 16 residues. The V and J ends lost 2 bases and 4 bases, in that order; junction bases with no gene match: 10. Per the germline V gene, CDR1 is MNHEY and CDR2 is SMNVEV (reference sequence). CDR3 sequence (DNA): TGTGCCAGCAGTTTAGTGACCCCTCAGGGGGTCACTGAAGCTTTCTTT. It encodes CASSLVTPQGVTEAFF.

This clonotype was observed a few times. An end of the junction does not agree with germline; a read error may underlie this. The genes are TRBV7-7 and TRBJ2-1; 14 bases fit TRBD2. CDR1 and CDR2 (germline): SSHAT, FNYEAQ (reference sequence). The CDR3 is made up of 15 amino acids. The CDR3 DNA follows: TGTGCTAGCAGCGCCGGACTAGCGGGAGGACATGAGCAGTTCTTC. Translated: CASSAGLAGGHEQFF.

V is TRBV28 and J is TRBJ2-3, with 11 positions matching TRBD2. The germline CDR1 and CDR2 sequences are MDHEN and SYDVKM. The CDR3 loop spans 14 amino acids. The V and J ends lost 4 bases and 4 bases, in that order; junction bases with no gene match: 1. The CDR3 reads CASSYSGRADTQYF. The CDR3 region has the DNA TGTGCCAGCAGTTATAGCGGGAGGGCAGATACGCAGTATTTT.

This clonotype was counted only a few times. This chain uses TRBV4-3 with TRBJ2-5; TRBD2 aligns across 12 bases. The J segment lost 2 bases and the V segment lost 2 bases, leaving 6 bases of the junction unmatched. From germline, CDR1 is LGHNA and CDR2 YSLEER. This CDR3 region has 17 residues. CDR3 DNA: TGCGCCAGCAGCCAACTCAGGACTAGCGGGGTACAAGAGACCCAGTACTTC. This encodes CASSQLRTSGVQETQYF.

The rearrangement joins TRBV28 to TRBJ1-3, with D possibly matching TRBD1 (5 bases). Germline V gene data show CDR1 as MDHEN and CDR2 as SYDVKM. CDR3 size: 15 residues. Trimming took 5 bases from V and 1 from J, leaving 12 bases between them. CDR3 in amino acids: CASSRGWRSGNTIYF. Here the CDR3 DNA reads TGTGCCAGCAGTCGGGGGTGGAGGTCTGGAAACACCATATATTTT.

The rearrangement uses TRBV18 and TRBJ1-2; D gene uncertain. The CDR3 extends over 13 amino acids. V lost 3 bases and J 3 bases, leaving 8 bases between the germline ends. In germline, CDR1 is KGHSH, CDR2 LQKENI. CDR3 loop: CASSPERHYGYTF. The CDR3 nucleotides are TGTGCCAGCTCACCCGAGAGGCACTATGGCTACACCTTC.

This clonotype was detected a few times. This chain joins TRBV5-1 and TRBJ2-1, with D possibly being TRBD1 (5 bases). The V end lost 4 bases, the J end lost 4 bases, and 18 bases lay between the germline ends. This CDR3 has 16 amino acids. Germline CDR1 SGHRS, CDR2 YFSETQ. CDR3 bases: TGCGCCAGCAGCCCGTGGACACTAATTGGATACAATGAGCAGTTCTTC. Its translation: CASSPWTLIGYNEQFF. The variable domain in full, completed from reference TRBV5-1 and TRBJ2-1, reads KAGVTQTPRYLIKTRGQQVTLSCSPISGHRSVSWYQQTPGQGLQFLFEYFSETQRNKGNFPGRFSGRQFSNSRSEMNVSTLELGDSALYLCASSPWTLIGYNEQFFGPGTRLTVL.

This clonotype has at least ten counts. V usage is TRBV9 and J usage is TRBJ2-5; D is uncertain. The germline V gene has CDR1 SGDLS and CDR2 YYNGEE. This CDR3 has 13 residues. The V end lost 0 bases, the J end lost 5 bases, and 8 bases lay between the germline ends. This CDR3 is CASSVAAPETQYF. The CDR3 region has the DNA TGTGCCAGCAGCGTAGCTGCGCCGGAGACCCAGTACTTC.

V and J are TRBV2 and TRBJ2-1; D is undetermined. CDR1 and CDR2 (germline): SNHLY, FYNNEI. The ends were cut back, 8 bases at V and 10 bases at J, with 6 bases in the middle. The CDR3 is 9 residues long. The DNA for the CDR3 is TGTGCCAGCGGGGTGGAGCAGTTCTTC. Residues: CASGVEQFF.

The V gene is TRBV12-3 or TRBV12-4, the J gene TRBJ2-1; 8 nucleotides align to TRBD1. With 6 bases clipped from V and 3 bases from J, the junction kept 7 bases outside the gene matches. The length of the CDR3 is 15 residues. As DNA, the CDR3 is TGTGCCAGCAGGCTCAGGGGGCAGAACTACAATGAGCAGTTCTTC. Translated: CASRLRGQNYNEQFF.

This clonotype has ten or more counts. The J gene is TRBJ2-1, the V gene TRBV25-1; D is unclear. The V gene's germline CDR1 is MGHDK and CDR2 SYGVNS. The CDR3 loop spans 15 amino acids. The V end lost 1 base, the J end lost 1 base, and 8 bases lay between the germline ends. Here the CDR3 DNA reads TGTGCCAGCAGTGAATCCGGGCTTTCCTACAATGAGCAGTTCTTC. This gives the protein CASSESGLSYNEQFF.

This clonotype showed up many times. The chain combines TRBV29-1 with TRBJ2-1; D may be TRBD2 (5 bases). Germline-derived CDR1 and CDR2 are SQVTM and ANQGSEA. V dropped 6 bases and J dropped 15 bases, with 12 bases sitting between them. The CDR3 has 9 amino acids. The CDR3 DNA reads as TGCAGCGTATCGGGGTCTGGGTTCTTC. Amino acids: CSVSGSGFF.

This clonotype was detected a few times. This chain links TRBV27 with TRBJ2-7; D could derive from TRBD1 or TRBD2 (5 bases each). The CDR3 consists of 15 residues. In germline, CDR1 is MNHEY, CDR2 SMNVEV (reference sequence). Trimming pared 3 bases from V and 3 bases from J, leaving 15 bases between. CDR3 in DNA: TGTGCCAGCAGTTTGACCCCCGGGGCTATCTACGAGCAGTACTTC. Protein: CASSLTPGAIYEQYF.

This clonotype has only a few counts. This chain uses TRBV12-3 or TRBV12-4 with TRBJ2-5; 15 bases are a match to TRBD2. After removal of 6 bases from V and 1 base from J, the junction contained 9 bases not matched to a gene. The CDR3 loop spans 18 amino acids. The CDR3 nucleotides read TGTGCCAGCAGCCCCGGGACTAGCGGGAGGAGGGCCCAAGAGACCCAGTACTTC. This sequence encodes CASSPGTSGRRAQETQYF.

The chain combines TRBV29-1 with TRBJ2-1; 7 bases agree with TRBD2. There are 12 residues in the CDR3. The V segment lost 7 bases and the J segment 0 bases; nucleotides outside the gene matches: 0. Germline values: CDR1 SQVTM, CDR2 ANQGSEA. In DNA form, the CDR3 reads TGCAGCGGACTAGCCTCCTACAATGAGCAGTTCTTC. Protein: CSGLASYNEQFF.

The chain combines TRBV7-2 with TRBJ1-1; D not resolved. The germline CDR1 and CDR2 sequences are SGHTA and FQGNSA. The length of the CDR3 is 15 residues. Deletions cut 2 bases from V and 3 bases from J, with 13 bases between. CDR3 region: CASSLYGRFDTEAFF. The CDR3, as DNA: TGTGCCAGCAGCTTATACGGAAGGTTCGACACTGAAGCTTTCTTT.

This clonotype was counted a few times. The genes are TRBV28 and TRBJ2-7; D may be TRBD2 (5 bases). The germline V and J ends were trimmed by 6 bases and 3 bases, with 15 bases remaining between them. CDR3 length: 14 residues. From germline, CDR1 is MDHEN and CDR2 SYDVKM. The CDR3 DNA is TGTGCCAGCAGGCCGAGCGGCCTGATCTACGAGCAGTACTTC. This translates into CASRPSGLIYEQYF.

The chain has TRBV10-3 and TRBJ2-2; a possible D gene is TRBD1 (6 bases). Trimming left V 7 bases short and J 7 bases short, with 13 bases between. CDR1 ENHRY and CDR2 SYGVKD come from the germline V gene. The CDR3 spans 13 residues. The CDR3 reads CAITGDVIGELFF. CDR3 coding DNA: TGTGCCATCACAGGGGATGTGATCGGGGAGCTGTTTTTT.

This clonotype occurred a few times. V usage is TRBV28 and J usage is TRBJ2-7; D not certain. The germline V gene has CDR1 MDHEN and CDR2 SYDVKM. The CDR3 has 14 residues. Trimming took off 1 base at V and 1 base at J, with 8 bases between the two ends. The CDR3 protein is CASSLYAASYEQYF. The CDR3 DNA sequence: TGTGCCAGCAGTTTATATGCGGCATCCTACGAGCAGTACTTC. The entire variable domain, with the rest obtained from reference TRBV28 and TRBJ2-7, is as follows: DVKVTQSSRYLVKRTGEKVFLECVQDMDHENMFWYRQDPGLGLRLIYFSYDVKMKEKGDIPEGYSVSREKKERFSLILESASTNQTSMYLCASSLYAASYEQYFGPGTRLTVT.

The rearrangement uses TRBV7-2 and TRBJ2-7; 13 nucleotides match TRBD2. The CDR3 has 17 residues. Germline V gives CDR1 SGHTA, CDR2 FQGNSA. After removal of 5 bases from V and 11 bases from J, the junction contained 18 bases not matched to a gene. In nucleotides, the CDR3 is TGTGCCAGCAGCCTCGGGACCCAACTAGGACTAGCGGGAGACGAGTACTTC. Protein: CASSLGTQLGLAGDEYF.

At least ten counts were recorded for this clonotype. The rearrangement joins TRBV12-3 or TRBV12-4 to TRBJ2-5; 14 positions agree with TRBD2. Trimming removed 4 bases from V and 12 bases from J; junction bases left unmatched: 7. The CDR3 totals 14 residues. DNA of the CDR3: TGTGCCAGCAGTTCCGGGACTAGCGGGAGTACCGAGTACTTC. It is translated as CASSSGTSGSTEYF.

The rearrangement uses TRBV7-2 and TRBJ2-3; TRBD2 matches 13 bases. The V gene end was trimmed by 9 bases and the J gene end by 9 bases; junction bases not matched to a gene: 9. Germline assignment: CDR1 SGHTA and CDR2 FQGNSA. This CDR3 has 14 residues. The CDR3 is CASNGLAGEETQYF. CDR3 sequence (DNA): TGTGCCAGTAACGGACTAGCGGGAGAAGAAACGCAGTATTTT.

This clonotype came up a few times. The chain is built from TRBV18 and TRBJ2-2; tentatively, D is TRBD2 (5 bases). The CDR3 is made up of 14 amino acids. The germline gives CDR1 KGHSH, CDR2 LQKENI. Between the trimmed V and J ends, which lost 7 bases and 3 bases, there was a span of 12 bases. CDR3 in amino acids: CASFALAYTGELFF. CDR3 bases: TGTGCCAGCTTTGCGCTAGCTTACACCGGGGAGCTGTTTTTT.